The following is a T cell receptor (beta chain) sequence with its context. The data derive from a study of blood T cell repertoires in COVID-19. This table comes from immunoSEQ multiplex PCR, and its TCRdb copy is limited to in-frame clones, with some not included. The sample records over 200,000 clones, approximately 89% being singletons. This TCR was sampled from a man aged 40-49 years who had recovered from COVID-19. Sequencing input: peripheral blood.

The CDR3 coding sequence is TGTGCCAGCAGCTGGCGGGGTAGCGGGAGTACTGAGACCCAGTACTTC. Protein sequence: CASSWRGSGSTETQYF. This rearrangement joins TRBV13 to TRBJ2-5, with 9 bases identical to TRBD2. J gave up 5 bases and V 4 bases, and 11 bases lay outside the gene matches. The CDR3 is made up of 16 amino acids. Germline lookup yields CDR1 PRHDT and CDR2 FYEKMQ (reference sequence).